This T cell receptor beta chain was observed in a study of PD-1 blockade in classical Hodgkin lymphoma. The CDR3 covers 18 residues. V trimming: 0 bases; J trimming: 7 bases; junction bases outside the gene matches: 12. On this clone itself: The antigen remains unidentified.

Time point defined: newly diagnosed, previously untreated cHL patient sample. Thawed PBMCs were the source of CD4+ T cells, purified by magnetic negative selection. Study-wide findings and caveats: Sources of repertoire differences remain undefined, possibly disease activity or prior therapy. Relapsed/refractory patients reportedly had the lowest baseline TCR diversity, below newly diagnosed patients, who were below healthy donors.

The method was immunoSEQ multiplex PCR; TCRdb's version includes in-frame clones alone and lacks a portion of them. The sample has 20,000 to 30,000 clones, about 90% seen once. The sequence was collected from a human donor with classical Hodgkin lymphoma. This chain connects TRBV6-7 to TRBJ1-2, with 12 positions matching TRBD1. TRBV6-7 belongs to the ORF category, with a function that is uncertain. The sequencing input was CD4+ T cells from blood. CDR3: CASSYSRSGDRGLSGYTF. The CDR3 DNA sequence: TGTGCCAGCAGTTACTCGAGATCGGGGGACAGGGGGCTGAGTGGCTACACCTTC.